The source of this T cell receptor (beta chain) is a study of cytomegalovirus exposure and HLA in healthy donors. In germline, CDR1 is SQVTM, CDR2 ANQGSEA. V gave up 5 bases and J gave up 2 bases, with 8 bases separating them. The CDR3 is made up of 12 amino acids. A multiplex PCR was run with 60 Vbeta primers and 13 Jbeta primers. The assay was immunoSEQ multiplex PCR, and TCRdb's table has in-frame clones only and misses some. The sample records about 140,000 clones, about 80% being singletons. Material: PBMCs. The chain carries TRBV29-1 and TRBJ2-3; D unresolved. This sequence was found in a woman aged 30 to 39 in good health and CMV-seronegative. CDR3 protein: CSVIFVTDTQYF. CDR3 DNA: TGCAGCGTTATCTTCGTCACAGATACGCAGTATTTT.